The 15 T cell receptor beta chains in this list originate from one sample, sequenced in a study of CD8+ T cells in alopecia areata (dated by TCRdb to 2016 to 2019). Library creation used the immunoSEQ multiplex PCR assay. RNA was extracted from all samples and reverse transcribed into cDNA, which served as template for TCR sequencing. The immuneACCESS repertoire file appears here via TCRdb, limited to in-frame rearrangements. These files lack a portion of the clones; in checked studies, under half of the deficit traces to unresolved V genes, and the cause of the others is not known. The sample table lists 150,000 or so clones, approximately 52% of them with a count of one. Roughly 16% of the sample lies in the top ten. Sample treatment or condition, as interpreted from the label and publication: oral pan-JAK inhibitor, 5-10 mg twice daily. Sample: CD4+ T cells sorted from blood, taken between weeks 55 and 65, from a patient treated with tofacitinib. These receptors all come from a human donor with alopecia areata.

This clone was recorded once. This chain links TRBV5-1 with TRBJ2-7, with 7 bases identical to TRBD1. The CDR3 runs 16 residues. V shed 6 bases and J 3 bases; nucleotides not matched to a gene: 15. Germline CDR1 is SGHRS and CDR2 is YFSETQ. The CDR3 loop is CASTLSGTVNLYEQYF. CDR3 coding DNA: TGCGCCAGCACGCTTTCCGGGACAGTCAACCTCTACGAGCAGTACTTC.

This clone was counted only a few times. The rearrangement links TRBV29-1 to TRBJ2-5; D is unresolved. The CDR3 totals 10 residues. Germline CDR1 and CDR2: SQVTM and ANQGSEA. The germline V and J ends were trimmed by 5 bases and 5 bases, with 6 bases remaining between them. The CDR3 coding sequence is TGCAGCGTTTTGGGGGAGACCCAGTACTTC. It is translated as CSVLGETQYF.

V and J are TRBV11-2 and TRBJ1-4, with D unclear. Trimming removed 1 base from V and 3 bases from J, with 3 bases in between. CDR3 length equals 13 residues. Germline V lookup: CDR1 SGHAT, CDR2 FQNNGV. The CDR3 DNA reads TGTGCCAGCAGCTTAGGCCCTAATGAAAAACTGTTTTTT. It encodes CASSLGPNEKLFF.

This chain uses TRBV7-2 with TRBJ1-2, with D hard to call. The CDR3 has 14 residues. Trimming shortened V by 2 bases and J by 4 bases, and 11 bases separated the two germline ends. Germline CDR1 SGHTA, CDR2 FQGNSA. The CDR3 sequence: CASSLSRSLYGYTF. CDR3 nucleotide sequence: TGTGCCAGCAGCTTAAGCCGCAGCCTCTATGGCTACACCTTC.

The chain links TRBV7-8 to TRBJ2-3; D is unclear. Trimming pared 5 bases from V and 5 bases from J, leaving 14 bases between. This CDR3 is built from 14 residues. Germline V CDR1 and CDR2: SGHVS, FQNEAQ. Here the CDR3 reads CASSPRVGEDTQYF. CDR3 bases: TGTGCCAGCAGCCCCCGGGTGGGCGAAGATACGCAGTATTTT.

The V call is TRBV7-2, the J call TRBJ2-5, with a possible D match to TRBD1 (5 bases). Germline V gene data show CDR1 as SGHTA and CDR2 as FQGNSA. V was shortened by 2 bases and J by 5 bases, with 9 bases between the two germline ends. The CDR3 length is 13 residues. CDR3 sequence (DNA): TGTGCCAGCAGCTTAAGGTGGGGCGAGACCCAGTACTTC. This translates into CASSLRWGETQYF.

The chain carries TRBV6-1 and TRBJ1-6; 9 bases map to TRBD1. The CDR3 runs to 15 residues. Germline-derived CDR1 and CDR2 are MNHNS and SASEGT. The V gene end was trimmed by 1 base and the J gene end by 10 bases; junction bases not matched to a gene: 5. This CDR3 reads CASSEGGTGRSPLHF. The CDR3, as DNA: TGTGCCAGCAGTGAAGGAGGGACAGGGCGATCACCCCTCCACTTT.

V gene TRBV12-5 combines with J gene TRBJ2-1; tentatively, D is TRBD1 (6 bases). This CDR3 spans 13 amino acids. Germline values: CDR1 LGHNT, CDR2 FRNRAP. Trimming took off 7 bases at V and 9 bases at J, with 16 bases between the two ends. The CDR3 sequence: CASESKGGSEQFF. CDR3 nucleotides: TGTGCTAGTGAAAGTAAAGGGGGTAGTGAGCAGTTCTTC.

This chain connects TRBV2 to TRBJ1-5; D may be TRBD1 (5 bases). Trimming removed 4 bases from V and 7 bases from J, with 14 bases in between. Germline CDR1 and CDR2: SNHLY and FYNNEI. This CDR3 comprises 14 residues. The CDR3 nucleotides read TGTGCCAGCAGTGTGCAGGGAAATGGGCAGCCCCAGCATTTT. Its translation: CASSVQGNGQPQHF.

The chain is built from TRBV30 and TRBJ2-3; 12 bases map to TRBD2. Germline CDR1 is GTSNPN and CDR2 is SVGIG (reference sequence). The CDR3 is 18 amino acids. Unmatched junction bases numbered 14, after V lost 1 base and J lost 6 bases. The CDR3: CAWSAGTSGLWLVDTQYF. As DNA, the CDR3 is TGTGCCTGGAGTGCTGGGACTAGCGGGCTCTGGTTGGTGGATACGCAGTATTTT.

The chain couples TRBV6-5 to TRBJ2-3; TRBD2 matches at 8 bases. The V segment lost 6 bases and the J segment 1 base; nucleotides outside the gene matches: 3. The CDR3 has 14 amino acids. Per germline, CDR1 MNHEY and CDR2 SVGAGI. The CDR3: CASRETSGTDTQYF. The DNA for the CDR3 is TGTGCCAGCAGAGAGACTAGCGGCACAGATACGCAGTATTTT.

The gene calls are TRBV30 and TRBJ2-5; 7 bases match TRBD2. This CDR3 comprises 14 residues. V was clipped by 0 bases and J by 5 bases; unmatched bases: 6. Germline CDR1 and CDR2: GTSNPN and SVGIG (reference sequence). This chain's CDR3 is CAWSVRGGRETQYF. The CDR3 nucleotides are TGTGCCTGGAGTGTACGGGGAGGGCGCGAGACCCAGTACTTC.

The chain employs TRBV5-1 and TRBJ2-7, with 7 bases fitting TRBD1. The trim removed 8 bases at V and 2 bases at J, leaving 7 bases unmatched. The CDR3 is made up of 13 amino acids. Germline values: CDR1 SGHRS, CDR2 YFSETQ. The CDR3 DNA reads TGCGCCAGTATGGGACAGACAACCTACGAGCAGTACTTC. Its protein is CASMGQTTYEQYF.

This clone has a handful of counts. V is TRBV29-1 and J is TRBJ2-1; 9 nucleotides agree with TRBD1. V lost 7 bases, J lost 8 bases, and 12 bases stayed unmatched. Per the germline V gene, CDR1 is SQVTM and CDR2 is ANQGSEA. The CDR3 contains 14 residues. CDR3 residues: CSAVGTGFVDEQFF. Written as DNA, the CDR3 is TGCAGCGCGGTCGGGACAGGGTTCGTAGATGAGCAGTTCTTC.

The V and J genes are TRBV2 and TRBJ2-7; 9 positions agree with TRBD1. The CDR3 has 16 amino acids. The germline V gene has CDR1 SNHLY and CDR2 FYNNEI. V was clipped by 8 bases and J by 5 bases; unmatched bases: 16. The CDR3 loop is CASGVGTGGELDEQYF. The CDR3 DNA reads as TGTGCCAGCGGAGTGGGTACAGGGGGCGAACTCGACGAGCAGTACTTC.